This is a list of T cell receptor beta chains from one sample in a study of OX40 agonist ivuxolimab in advanced cancers. TCRdb keeps only in-frame clones here, not all; method: immunoSEQ multiplex PCR. This sample has about 90,000 clones, with about 87% found just once. The source was CD4+ or CD8+ T cells sorted from blood, collected in a trial of the OX40 agonist ivuxolimab. The receptors originated from an adult with an advanced solid tumor such as melanoma, head and neck, liver or kidney cancer. Both conserved end residues are part of each CDR3.

TRBV19	TRBJ2-7	CASSMGPVYEQYF
TRBV7-8	TRBJ1-5	CASTDSSSNQPQHF
TRBV5-1	TRBJ2-3	CASSYLTTDTQYF
TRBV18	TRBJ2-5	CASSPAMETQYF
TRBV30	TRBJ2-1	CAWSVQAGFYNEQFF
TRBV28	TRBJ1-4	CASTLFEKLFF
TRBV5-4	TRBJ2-4	CASSDYRGPGVNIQYF
TRBV25-1	TRBJ1-1	CASSGQGYTEAFF
TRBV7-9	TRBJ1-2	CASSFPTGRVSGYTF
TRBV27	TRBJ2-6	CASSLLTGSPSGANVLTF
TRBV10-1	TRBJ2-3	CASSETGGRDTDTQYF
TRBV6-5	TRBJ1-4	CAISAGEKLFF
TRBV11-2	TRBJ2-5	CASSLEGRGQETQYF
TRBV15	TRBJ1-4	CATSSMRGANEKLFF
TRBV5-1	TRBJ2-1	CASSLGGTAPNEQFF
TRBV7-9	TRBJ2-7	CASSSRASGSSYEQYF
TRBV27	TRBJ1-4	CASSTTTNEKLFF
TRBV6-1	TRBJ1-5	CASSEGGGDNQPQHF
TRBV5-1	TRBJ2-2	CASSLRDRNTGELFF
TRBV11-2	TRBJ2-5	CASSLDRGGITETQYF
TRBV7-9	TRBJ1-1	CASSPDRVYGNTEAFF
TRBV5-6	TRBJ2-1	CASSSTPTGYNEQFF
TRBV28	TRBJ2-7	CASSPSLGRGSYEQYF
TRBV29-1	TRBJ2-3	CSVEVLRSDSTDTQYF
TRBV6-4	TRBJ2-1	CASSVREGRYNEQFF
TRBV21-1	TRBJ2-7	CASKPGQGAYEQYF
TRBV27	TRBJ1-5	CASSSRGGSNQPQHF
TRBV18	TRBJ1-2	CASSPNSVGHGDGYTF
TRBV6-6	TRBJ1-5	CASSYTGGSNQPQHF
TRBV6-6	TRBJ1-2	CASSPSPSNYGYTF
TRBV4-1	TRBJ1-4	CAGSGGAGEKLFF
TRBV23-1	TRBJ2-5	CASSPSRNGLQETQYF
TRBV19	TRBJ1-5	CASRRQGAQPQHF
TRBV9	TRBJ1-1	CASSVGVSGRLAEAFF
TRBV7-3	TRBJ2-3	CASSRDFTDTQYF
TRBV29-1	TRBJ2-1	CSVHGSSEQFF
TRBV11-3	TRBJ2-1	CASSLVWVENEQFF
TRBV19	TRBJ2-1	CASSPQGGLAGGSEQFF
TRBV14	TRBJ2-7	CASSQDGFGTGWEQYF
TRBV19	TRBJ1-1	CASNPTGRDTEAFF
TRBV19	TRBJ1-1	CASSIDQMNTEAFF
TRBV6-5	TRBJ1-1	CASSYPGQGARHAFF
TRBV19	TRBJ2-4	CASKVNRGPNIQYF
TRBV5-1	TRBJ2-3	CASSSDPGTSGGGGTQYF
TRBV6-5	TRBJ1-2	CASRNRDRVEGYTF
TRBV11-2	TRBJ1-3	CASRTGGVRTLSGNTIYF
TRBV9	TRBJ2-2	CASSAPLSGRDTGELFF
TRBV10-3	TRBJ2-3	CAIGFEDTQYF
TRBV11-3	TRBJ2-2	CASRPGGWGVTNTGELFF
TRBV6-5	TRBJ2-7	CASARDQLWEQYF